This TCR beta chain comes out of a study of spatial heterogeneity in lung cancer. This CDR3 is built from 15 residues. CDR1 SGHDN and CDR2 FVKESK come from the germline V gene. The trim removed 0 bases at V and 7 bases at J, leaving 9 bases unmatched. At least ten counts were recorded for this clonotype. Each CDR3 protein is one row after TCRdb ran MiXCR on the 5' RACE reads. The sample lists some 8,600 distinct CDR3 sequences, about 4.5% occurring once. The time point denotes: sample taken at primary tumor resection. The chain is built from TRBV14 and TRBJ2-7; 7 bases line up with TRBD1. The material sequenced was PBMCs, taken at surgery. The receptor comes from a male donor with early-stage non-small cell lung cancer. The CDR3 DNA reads TGTGCCAGCAGCCAAGACAGACAGGGTTTACGGGAGCAGTACTTC. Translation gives CASSQDRQGLREQYF. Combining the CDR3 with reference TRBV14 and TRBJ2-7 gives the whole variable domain EAGVTQFPSHSVIEKGQTVTLRCDPISGHDNLYWYRRVMGKEIKFLLHFVKESKQDESGMPNNRFLAERTGGTYSTLKVQPAELEDSGVYFCASSQDRQGLREQYFGPGTRLTVT.